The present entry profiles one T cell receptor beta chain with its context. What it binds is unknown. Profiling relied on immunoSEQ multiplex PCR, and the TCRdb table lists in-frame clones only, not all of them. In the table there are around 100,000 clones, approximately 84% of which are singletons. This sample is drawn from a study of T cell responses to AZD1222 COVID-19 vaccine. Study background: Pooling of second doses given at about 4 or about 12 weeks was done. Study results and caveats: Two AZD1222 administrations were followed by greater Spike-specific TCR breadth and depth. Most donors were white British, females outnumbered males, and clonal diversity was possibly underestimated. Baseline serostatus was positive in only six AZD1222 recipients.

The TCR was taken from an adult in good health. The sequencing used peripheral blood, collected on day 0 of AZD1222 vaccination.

The CDR3 DNA sequence: TGCAGCGTTGCGAGCAGGGGGTACGAGCAGTACTTC. Protein sequence: CSVASRGYEQYF. V and J are TRBV29-1 and TRBJ2-7; TRBD1 matches at 7 bases. With V trimmed by 4 bases and J by 4 bases, 4 bases remained unmatched. CDR1 and CDR2 (germline): SQVTM, ANQGSEA. The CDR3 has 12 residues.